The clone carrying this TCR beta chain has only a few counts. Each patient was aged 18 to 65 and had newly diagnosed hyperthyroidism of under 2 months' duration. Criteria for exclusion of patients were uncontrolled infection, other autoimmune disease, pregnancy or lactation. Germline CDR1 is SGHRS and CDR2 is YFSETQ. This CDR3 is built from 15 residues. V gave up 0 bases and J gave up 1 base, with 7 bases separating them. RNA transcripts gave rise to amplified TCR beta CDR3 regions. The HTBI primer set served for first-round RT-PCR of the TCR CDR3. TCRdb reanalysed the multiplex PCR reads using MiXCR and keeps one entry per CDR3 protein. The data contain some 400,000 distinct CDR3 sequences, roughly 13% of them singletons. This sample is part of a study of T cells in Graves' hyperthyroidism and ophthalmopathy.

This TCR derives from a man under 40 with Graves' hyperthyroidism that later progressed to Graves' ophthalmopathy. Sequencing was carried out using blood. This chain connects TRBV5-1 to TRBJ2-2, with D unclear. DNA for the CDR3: TGCGCCAGCAGCTTGGAGGTCCTGAACACCGGGGAGCTGTTTTTT. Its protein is CASSLEVLNTGELFF.